This T cell receptor beta chain was sequenced during a study of type 1 regulatory T cells. Turning to the study itself: T-allo10 is an in vitro-generated, Tr1-enriched CD4 T cell product specific for alloantigen.

This clonotype was counted many times. TCRdb analysed the reads with MiXCR anew, one entry per CDR3 protein. The sample contains 15,000 to 20,000 distinct CDR3 sequences, roughly 10% of which appear only once. V was clipped by 0 bases and J by 0 bases, with 11 bases between them. Germline-derived CDR1 and CDR2 are DFQATT and SNEGSKA (reference sequence). The CDR3 contains 15 residues. The chain has TRBV20-1 and TRBJ1-1; D ambiguous. This clonotype originated in a human donor in good health. The sequencing input was CD4+ T cells, either the whole sample or a sorted fraction (not recorded which). DNA of the CDR3: TGCAGTGCTAGAGATCGTAGGCACTTGAACACTGAAGCTTTCTTT. Translating gives CSARDRRHLNTEAFF.